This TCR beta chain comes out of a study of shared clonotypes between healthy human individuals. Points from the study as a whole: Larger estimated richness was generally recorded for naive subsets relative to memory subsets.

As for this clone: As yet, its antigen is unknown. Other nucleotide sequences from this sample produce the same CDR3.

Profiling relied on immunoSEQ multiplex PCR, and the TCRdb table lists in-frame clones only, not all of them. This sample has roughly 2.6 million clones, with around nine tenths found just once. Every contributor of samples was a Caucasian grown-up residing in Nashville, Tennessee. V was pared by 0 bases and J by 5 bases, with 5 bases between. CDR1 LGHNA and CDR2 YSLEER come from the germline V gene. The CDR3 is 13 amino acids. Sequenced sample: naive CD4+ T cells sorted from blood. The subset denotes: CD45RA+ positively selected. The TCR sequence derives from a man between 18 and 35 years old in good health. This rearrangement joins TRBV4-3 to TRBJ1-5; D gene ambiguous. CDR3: CASSQERDQPQHF. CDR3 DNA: TGCGCCAGCAGCCAAGAGAGGGATCAGCCCCAGCATTTT.